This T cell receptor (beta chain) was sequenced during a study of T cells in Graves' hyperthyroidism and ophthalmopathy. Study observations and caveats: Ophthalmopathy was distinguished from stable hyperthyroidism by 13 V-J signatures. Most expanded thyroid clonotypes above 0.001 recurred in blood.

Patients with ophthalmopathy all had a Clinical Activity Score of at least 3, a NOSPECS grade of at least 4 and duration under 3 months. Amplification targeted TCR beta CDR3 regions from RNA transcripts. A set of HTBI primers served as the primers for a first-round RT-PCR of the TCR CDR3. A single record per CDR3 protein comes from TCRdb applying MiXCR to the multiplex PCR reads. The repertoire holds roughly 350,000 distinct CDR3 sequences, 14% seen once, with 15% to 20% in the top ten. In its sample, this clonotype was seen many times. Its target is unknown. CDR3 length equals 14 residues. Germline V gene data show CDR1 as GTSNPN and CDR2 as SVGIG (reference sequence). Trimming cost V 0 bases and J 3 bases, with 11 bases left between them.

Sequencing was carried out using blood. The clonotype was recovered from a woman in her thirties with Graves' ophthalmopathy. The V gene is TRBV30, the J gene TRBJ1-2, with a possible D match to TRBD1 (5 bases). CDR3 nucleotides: TGTGCCTGGAGTGTACAGGTGTTTGACTATGGCTACACCTTC. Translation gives CAWSVQVFDYGYTF.